The rows below give T cell receptor beta chains drawn from one sample of a study of blood T cell repertoires in COVID-19. Using immunoSEQ multiplex PCR, the repertoire was profiled, and TCRdb retains in-frame clones only, with some absent. The table lists about 40,000 clones, 86% of them singletons, with roughly a fifth in the top ten. The specimen was peripheral blood. Every receptor here comes from a man in his forties or fifties in a cohort sampled during active COVID-19. Both conserved end residues are part of each CDR3. D genes are given only for firm matches. Size is omitted from some rows. Given values are once, few, many or a class for expanded clones.

J gene	D gene	V gene	clone size	CDR3 DNA	CDR3 protein
TRBJ2-2	.	TRBV5-1	.	TGCGCCAGCAGCGAAGGGACACAAAAAGGGGAGCTGTTTTTT	CASSEGTQKGELFF
TRBJ2-1	.	TRBV2	.	TGTGCCAGCAGTGAAGCGGGAGCGGCAAATGAGCAGTTCTTC	CASSEAGAANEQFF
TRBJ1-2	.	TRBV4-3	.	TGCGCCAGCAGCCAAGACAAGGGGCGATCCTATGGCTACACCTTC	CASSQDKGRSYGYTF
TRBJ1-3	.	TRBV2	.	TGTGCCAGCAGCCTCCCGGTGGGTCGATCGGGTGGAAACACCATATATTTT	CASSLPVGRSGGNTIYF
TRBJ2-1	TRBD2	TRBV6-2/TRBV6-3	.	TGTGCCAGCAGTAGGACTAGCTACAATGAGCAGTTCTTC	CASSRTSYNEQFF
TRBJ2-1	TRBD2	TRBV7-3	.	TGTGCCAGCAGCCCCGGTAATAGCGGGGCTGGCGAGCAGTTCTTC	CASSPGNSGAGEQFF
TRBJ2-7	.	TRBV7-6	once	TGTGCCAGCAGCCGGTTACTAGGGAGACCCTACGAGCAGTACTTC	CASSRLLGRPYEQYF
TRBJ2-1	TRBD2	TRBV7-8	.	TGTGCCAGCAGCTTAGAGGGAAGGGGACTAGCGGGATACAATGAGCAGTTCTTC	CASSLEGRGLAGYNEQFF
TRBJ2-7	TRBD1	TRBV6-2/TRBV6-3	.	TGTGCCAGCAGTCATATGGACAGGGAGCTCTACGAGCAGTACTTC	CASSHMDRELYEQYF
TRBJ2-1	.	TRBV25-1	once	TGTGCCAGCAGTGTCTCAGTCCACCAGTACAATGAGCAGTTCTTC	CASSVSVHQYNEQFF
TRBJ1-3	.	TRBV27	once	TGTGCCAGCAGTCCTCCGTCCCTCCTTGAGGGAAACACCATATATTTT	CASSPPSLLEGNTIYF
TRBJ1-3	.	TRBV2	.	TGTGCCAGCAGTGGGCAGGGGTTCTCTGGAAACACCATATATTTT	CASSGQGFSGNTIYF
TRBJ2-1	.	TRBV18	.	TGTGCCAGCTCACCGCTGTCAGGCTCCGATGAGCAGTTCTTC	CASSPLSGSDEQFF
TRBJ1-6	.	TRBV5-6	.	TGTGCCAGCAGCCCTTCGGACAGCTTCTATAATTCACCCCTCCACTTT	CASSPSDSFYNSPLHF
TRBJ1-2	.	TRBV5-5	.	TGTGCCAGCAGCCGCCAGAGCGGAAACAATAACTATGGCTACACCTTC	CASSRQSGNNNYGYTF
TRBJ2-2	TRBD2	TRBV5-4	few	TGTGCCAGCAGCCCTACCCGCGGGGGGGCGACCGGGGAGCTGTTTTTT	CASSPTRGGATGELFF
TRBJ2-7	TRBD2	TRBV7-2	once	TGTGCCAGCAGCCGGGGACTAGCGGGGGTACCGATCTCCTACGAGCAGTACTTC	CASSRGLAGVPISYEQYF
TRBJ1-5	.	TRBV19	.	TGTGCCAGTAGTTCTGTACGCTTCCTCAGTTATCAGCCCCAGCATTTT	CASSSVRFLSYQPQHF
TRBJ1-2	.	TRBV19	.	TGTGCCAGTAGTATAGGTTCCGGGTGGGACACTAACTATGGCTACACCTTC	CASSIGSGWDTNYGYTF
TRBJ1-2	TRBD1	TRBV5-1	once	TGCGCCAGCAGCCCAGGGACAGGTACTGGCTACACCTTC	CASSPGTGTGYTF
TRBJ1-4	.	TRBV7-7	.	TGTGCTAGCAGCTTAGGCCCGGGAACGGACGAAAAACTGTTTTTT	CASSLGPGTDEKLFF
TRBJ1-1	TRBD1	TRBV4-1	.	TGCGCCAGCAGCCAGAGCAGGGGGCCTGAAGCTTTCTTT	CASSQSRGPEAFF
TRBJ2-2	.	TRBV6-5	.	TGTGCCAGCAGGGAGCTCAGGGCCGGGGAGCTGTTTTTT	CASRELRAGELFF
TRBJ2-1	TRBD2	TRBV19	.	TGTGCCAGTAGTGGGGGAAGCGGGAGGGCGATTTGGGAGCAGTTCTTC	CASSGGSGRAIWEQFF
TRBJ2-3	.	TRBV27	once	TGTGCCAGCAGTTTGTTACTTACAGATACGCAGTATTTT	CASSLLLTDTQYF
TRBJ2-2	TRBD1	TRBV30	.	TGTGCCTGGAGTACTGGCAGGGGGCCCGGGGAGCTGTTTTTT	CAWSTGRGPGELFF
TRBJ2-3	TRBD2	TRBV9	.	TGTGCCAGCAGCTCGCGGGGGGGCAGAACAGATACGCAGTATTTT	CASSSRGGRTDTQYF
TRBJ2-5	.	TRBV6-5	.	TGTGCCAGCAGTTACTCGACTATTCCAGAGACCCAGTACTTC	CASSYSTIPETQYF
TRBJ2-7	TRBD2	TRBV3-1/TRBV3-2	.	TGTGCCAGCAGCCCCTTTGCCGGGGGGGCCTTCTACGAGCAGTACTTC	CASSPFAGGAFYEQYF
TRBJ1-2	.	TRBV12-3/TRBV12-4	.	TGTGCCAGCAGCGCTGACAGGAACTATGGCTACACCTTC	CASSADRNYGYTF